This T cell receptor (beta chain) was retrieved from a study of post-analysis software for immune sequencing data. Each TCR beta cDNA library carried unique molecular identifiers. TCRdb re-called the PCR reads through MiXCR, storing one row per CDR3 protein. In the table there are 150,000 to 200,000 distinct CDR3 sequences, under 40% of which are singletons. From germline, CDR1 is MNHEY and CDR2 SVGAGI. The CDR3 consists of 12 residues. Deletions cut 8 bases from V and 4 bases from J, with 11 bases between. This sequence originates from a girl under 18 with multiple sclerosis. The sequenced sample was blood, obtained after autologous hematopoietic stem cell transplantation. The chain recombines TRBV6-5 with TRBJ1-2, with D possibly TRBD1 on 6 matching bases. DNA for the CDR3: TGTGCCAGCGGGACAAGGGCCTATGGCTACACCTTC. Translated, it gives CASGTRAYGYTF.